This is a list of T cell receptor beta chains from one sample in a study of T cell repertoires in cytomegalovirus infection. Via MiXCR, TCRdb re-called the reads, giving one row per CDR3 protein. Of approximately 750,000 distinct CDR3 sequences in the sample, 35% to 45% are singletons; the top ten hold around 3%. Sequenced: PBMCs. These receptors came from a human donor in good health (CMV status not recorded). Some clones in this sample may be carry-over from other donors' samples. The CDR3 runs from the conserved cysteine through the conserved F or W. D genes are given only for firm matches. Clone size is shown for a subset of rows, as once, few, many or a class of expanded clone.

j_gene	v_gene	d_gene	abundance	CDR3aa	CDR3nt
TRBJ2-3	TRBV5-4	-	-	CASSQSGVRGDTQYF	TGTGCCAGCAGCCAATCAGGCGTTAGGGGAGATACGCAGTATTTT
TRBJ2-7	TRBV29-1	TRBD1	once	CSVVWTGGGPTYEQYF	TGCAGCGTTGTATGGACAGGGGGAGGCCCCACCTACGAGCAGTACTTC
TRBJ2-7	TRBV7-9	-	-	CASSQPSQGSYEQYF	TGTGCCAGCAGCCAACCTTCGCAAGGATCCTACGAGCAGTACTTC
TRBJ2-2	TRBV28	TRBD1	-	CASSLYTRGRTGEMFF	TGTGCCAGCAGTTTATATACAAGGGGGCGGACCGGGGAGATGTTTTTT
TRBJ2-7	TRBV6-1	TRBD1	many	CASSGRTGYEQYF	TGTGCCAGCAGTGGAAGGACAGGTTACGAGCAGTACTTC
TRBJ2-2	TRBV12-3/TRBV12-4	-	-	CASSLEGGPGELFF	TGTGCCAGCAGTTTAGAGGGGGGGCCCGGGGAGCTGTTTTTT
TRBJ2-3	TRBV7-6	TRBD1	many	CASSLGTGGTSTDTQYF	TGTGCCAGCAGCTTAGGTACAGGGGGCACCTCCACAGATACGCAGTATTTT
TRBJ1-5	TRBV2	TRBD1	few	CASSEKTGPGQPQHF	TGTGCCAGCAGTGAGAAGACAGGGCCAGGACAGCCCCAGCATTTT
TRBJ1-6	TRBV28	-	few	CASSLRGKSPLHF	TGTGCCAGCAGTTTAAGAGGAAAATCACCCCTCCACTTT
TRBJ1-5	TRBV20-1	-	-	CSAPGRGSSNQPQHF	TGCAGTGCTCCTGGTCGCGGGTCCAGCAATCAGCCCCAGCATTTT
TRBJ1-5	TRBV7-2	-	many	CASSFGWANSNQPQHF	TGTGCCAGCAGCTTCGGGTGGGCAAATAGCAATCAGCCCCAGCATTTT
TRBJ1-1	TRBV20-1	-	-	CSAKVRAVNTEAFF	TGCAGTGCTAAAGTCCGGGCAGTGAACACTGAAGCTTTCTTT
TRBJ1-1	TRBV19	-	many	CASSTLMGVGTEAFF	TGTGCCAGTAGTACACTTATGGGGGTCGGAACTGAAGCTTTCTTT
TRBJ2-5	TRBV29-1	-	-	CSASGSVGALSETQYF	TGCAGCGCCTCCGGTTCGGTCGGGGCCCTGTCGGAGACCCAGTACTTC
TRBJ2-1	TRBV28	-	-	CASSLLLRTVYNEQFF	TGTGCCAGCAGTTTACTCTTGAGGACAGTTTACAATGAGCAGTTCTTC
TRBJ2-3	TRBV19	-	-	CASSNAGPICDTQYF	TGTGCCAGTAGTAATGCCGGCCCCATCTGCGATACGCAGTATTTT
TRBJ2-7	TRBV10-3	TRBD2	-	CAISERRSGGAYEQYF	TGTGCCATCAGTGAGAGACGGAGCGGGGGGGCCTACGAGCAGTACTTC
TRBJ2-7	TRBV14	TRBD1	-	CASSRKQGAEIYEQYF	TGTGCCAGCAGCCGAAAACAGGGGGCTGAAATTTACGAGCAGTACTTC
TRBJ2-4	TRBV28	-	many	CASSPWDRRLAKNIQYF	TGTGCCAGCAGTCCCTGGGACCGACGGTTAGCCAAAAACATTCAGTACTTC
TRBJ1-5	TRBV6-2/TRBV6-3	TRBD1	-	CASSYSRGDSNQPQHF	TGTGCCAGCAGTTACTCCAGGGGGGATAGCAATCAGCCCCAGCATTTT
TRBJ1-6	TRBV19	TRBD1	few	CASSRPGQGLTPLHF	TGTGCCAGTAGTCGCCCAGGACAGGGGCTTACACCCCTCCACTTT
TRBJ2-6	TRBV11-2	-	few	CASSLGYGANVLTF	TGTGCCAGCAGCTTGGGTTATGGGGCCAACGTCCTGACTTTC
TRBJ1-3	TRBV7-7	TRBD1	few	CASTWPYRGQSGNTIYF	TGTGCTAGCACGTGGCCTTACAGGGGGCAGAGTGGAAACACCATATATTTT
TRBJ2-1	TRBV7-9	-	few	CASSQGRGDEQFF	TGTGCCAGCAGCCAGGGACGTGGGGATGAGCAGTTCTTC